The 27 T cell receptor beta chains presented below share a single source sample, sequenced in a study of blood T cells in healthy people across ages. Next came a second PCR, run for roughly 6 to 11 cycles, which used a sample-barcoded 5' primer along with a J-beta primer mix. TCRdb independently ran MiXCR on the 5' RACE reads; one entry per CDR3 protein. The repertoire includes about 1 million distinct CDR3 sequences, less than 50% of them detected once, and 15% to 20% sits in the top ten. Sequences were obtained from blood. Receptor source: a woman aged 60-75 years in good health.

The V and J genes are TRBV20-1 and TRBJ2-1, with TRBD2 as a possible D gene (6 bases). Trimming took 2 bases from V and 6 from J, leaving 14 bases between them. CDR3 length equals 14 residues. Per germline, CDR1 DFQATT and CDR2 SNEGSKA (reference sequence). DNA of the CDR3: TGCAGTGCTAGATCTGGGGGGAACCTCAATGAGCAGTTCTTC. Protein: CSARSGGNLNEQFF.

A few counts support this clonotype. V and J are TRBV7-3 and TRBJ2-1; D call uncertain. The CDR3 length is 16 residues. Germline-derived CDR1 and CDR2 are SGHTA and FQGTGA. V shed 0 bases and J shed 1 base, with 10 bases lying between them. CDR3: CASSLTPSSSYNEQFF. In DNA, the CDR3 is TGTGCCAGCAGCTTAACCCCATCGAGTTCCTACAATGAGCAGTTCTTC.

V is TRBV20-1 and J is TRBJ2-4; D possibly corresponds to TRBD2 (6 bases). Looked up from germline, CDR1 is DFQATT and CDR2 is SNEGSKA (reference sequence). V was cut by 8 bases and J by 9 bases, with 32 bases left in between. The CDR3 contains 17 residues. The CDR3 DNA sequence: TGCAGTACTATGGGACTCGTTGAGTCTATAACAATGGGCATTCAGTACTTC. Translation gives CSTMGLVESITMGIQYF.

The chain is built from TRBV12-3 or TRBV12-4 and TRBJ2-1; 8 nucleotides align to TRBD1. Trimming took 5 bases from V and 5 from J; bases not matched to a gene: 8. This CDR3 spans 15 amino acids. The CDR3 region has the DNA TGTGCCAGCAGTCCCCAGGGGGCACTCGACAATGAGCAGTTCTTC. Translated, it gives CASSPQGALDNEQFF.

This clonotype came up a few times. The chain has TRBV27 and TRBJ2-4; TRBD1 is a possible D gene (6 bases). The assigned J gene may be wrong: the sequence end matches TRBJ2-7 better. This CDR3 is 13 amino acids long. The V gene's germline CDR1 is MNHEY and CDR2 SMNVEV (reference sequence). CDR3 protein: CASSRTVAYEQYF. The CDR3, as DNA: TGTGCCAGCAGCCGGACAGTCGCCTACGAGCAGTACTTC.

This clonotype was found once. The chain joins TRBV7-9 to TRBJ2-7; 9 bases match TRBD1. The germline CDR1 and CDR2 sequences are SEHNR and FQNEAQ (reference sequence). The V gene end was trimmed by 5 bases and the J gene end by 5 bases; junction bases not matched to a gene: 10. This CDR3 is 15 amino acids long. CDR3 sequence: CASSPPRGTGHEQYF. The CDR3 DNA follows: TGTGCCAGCAGCCCACCGCGGGGGACAGGGCACGAGCAGTACTTC.

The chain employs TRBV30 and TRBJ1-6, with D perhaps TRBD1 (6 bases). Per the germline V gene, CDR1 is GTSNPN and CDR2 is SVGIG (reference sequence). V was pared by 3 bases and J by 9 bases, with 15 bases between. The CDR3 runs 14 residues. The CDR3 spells CAWSGGVGSSPLHF. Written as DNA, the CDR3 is TGTGCCTGGAGCGGGGGCGTAGGATCTTCACCCCTCCACTTT.

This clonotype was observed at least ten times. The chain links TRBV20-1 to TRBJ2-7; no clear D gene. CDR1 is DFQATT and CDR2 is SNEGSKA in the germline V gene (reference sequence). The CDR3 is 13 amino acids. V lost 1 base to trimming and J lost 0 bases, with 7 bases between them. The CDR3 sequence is CSARGSVSYEQYF. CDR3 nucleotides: TGCAGTGCTAGAGGGTCGGTCTCCTACGAGCAGTACTTC.

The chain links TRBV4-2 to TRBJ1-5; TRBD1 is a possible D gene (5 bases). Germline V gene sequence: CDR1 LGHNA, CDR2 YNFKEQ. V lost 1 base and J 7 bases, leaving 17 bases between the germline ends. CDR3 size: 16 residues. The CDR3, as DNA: TGTGCCAGCAGCCAAGTACCGGGACCCTCCGAACAGCCCCAGCATTTT. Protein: CASSQVPGPSEQPQHF.

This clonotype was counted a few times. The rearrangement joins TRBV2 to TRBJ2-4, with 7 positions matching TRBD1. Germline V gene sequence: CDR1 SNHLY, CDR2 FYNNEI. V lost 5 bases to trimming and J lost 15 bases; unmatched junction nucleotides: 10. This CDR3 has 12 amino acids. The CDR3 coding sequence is TGTGCCAGCAGTCATGGTCGGGACAGTGGGTACTTC. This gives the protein CASSHGRDSGYF. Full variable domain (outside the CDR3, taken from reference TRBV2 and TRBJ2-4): EPEVTQTPSHQVTQMGQEVILRCVPISNHLYFYWYRQILGQKVEFLVSFYNNEISEKSEIFDDQFSVERPDGSNFTLKIRSTKLEDSAMYFCASSHGRDSGYFGAGTRLSVL.

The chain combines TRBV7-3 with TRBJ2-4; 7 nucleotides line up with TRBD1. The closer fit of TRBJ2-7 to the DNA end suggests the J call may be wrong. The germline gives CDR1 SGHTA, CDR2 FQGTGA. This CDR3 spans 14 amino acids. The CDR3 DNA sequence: TGTGCCAGCCGGGAAGGGGGCATGGTAGACGAGCAGTACTTC. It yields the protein CASREGGMVDEQYF.

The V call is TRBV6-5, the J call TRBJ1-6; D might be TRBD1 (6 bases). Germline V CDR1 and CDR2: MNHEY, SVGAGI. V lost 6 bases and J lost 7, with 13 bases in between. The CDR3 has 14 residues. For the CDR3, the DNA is TGTGCCAGCAGACAACAGGGTGAGAATTCACCCCTCCACTTT. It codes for CASRQQGENSPLHF.

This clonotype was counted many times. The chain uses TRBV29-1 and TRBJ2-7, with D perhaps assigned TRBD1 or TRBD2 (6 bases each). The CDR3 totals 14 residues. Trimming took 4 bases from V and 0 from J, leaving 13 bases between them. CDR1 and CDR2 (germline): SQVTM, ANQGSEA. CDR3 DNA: TGCAGCGTTGGAGGGGGACTGATCTCCTACGAGCAGTACTTC. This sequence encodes CSVGGGLISYEQYF.

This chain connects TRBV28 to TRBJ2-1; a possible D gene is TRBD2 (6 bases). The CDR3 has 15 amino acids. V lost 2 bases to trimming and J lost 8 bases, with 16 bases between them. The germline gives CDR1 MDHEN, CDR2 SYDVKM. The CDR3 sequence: CASSLPGLVVYEQFF. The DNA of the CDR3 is TGTGCCAGCAGTTTACCGGGACTCGTCGTCTATGAGCAGTTCTTC.

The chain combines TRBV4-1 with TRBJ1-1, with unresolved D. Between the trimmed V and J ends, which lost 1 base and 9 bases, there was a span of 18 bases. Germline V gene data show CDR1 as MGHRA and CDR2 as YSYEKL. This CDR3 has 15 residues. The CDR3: CASSQVNSGMGKAFF. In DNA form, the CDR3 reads TGCGCCAGCAGCCAAGTTAATTCCGGGATGGGGAAAGCTTTCTTT.

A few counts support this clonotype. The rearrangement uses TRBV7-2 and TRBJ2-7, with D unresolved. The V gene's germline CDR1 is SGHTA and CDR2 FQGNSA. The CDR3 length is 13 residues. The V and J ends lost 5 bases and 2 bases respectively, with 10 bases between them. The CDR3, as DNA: TGTGCCAGCAGCGGAGCATCCACCTACGAGCAGTACTTC. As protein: CASSGASTYEQYF.

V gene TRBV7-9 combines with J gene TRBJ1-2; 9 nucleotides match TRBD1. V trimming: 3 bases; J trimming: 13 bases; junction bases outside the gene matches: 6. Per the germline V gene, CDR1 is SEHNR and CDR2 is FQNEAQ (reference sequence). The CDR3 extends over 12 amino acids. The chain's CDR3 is CASSFTQGAGTF. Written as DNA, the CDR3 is TGTGCCAGCAGCTTTACACAGGGGGCAGGCACCTTC.

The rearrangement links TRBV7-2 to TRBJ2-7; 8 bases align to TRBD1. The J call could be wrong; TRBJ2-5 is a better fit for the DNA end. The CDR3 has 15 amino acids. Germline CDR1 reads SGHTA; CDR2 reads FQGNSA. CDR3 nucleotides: TGTGCCAGCAGCTTGGGGGACAGGACACAAGAGACCCAGTACTTC. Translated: CASSLGDRTQETQYF.

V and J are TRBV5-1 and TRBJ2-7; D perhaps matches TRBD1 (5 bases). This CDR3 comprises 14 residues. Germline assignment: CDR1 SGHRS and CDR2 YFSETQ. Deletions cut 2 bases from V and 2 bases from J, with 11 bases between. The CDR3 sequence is CASSFQGGAYEQYF. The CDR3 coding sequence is TGCGCCAGCAGCTTTCAGGGTGGGGCCTACGAGCAGTACTTC.

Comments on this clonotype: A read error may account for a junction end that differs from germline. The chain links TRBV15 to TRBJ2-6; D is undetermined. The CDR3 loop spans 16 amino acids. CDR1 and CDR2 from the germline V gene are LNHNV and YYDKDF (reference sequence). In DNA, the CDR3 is TGTGCCGCCAGCAGAGATCTGAGCTCTGGGGCCAACGTCCTGACTTTC. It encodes CAASRDLSSGANVLTF.

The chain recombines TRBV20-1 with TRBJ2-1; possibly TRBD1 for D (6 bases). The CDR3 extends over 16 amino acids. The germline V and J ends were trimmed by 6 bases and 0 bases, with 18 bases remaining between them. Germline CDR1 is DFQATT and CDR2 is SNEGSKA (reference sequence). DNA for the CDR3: TGCAGTGCAAGGGGTGACAGGCCGAGCTCCTACAATGAGCAGTTCTTC. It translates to CSARGDRPSSYNEQFF.

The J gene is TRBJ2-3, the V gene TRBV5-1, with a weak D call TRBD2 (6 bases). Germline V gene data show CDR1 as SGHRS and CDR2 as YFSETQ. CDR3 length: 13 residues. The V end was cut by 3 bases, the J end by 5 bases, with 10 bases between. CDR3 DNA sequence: TGCGCCAGCAGCTGGGAGGTATTAGATACGCAGTATTTT. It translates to CASSWEVLDTQYF.

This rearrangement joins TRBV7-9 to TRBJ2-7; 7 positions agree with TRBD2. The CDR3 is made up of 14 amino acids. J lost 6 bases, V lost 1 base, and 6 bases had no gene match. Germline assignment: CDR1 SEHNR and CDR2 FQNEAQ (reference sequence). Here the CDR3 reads CASSLGTRSLEQYF. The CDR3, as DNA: TGTGCCAGCAGCTTAGGGACTAGAAGTCTCGAGCAGTACTTC. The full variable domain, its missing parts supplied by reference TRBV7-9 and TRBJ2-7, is DTGVSQNPRHKITKRGQNVTFRCDPISEHNRLYWYRQTLGQGPEFLTYFQNEAQLEKSRLLSDRFSAERPKGSFSTLEIQRTEQGDSAMYLCASSLGTRSLEQYFGPGTRLTVT.

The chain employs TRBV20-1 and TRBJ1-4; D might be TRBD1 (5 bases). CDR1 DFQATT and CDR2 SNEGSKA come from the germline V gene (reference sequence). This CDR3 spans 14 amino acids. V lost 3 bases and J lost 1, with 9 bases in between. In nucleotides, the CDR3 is TGCAGTGCTAGGGGGGACCTAACTAATGAAAAACTGTTTTTT. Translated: CSARGDLTNEKLFF.

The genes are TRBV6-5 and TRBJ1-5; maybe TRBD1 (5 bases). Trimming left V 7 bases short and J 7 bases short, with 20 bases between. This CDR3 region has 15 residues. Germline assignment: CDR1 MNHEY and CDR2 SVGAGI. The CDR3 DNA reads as TGTGCCAGCACCCCAGCGGGGGACGCGGGGCAGCCCCAGCATTTT. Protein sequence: CASTPAGDAGQPQHF.

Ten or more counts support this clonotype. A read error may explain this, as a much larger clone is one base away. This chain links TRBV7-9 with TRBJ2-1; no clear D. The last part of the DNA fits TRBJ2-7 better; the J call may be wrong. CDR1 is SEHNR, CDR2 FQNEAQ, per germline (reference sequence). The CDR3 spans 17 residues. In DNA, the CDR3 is TGTGCCAGCAGCTTTTTTAAGCCGGGCAGCTCCTACAATGAGCAGTACTTC. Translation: CASSFFKPGSSYNEQYF.

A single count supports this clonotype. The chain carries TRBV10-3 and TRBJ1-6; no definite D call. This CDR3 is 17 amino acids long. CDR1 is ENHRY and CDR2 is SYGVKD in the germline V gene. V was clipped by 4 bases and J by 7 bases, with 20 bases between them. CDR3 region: CAISVGDPGSSNSPLHF. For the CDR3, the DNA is TGTGCCATCAGTGTCGGGGATCCCGGGAGCTCAAATTCACCCCTCCACTTT.